This T cell receptor (beta chain) is from a study of molecular identifiers for immune sequencing clone quantification (dated by TCRdb to the late 2010s). Regarding the complete study: For a replicate experiment, RNA from approximately 20,000 or 100,000 naive CD8 T cells was divided into five aliquots, of which four were sequenced. This methods study benchmarked molecular-identifier clustering-based TCR repertoire sequencing (MIDCIRS) and TCR RNA copy counting, using CD8 T cells to do so. The research as a whole found: A single cell's worth of spiked-in Jurkat TCR RNA was reported detectable even among one million naive CD8 T cells. Naive libraries contained spiked-in Jurkat TCR RNA (approximately ten copies' worth), which is not part of the donor repertoire. In CMV-specific effector cells, clones with more than 20 RNA copies contained over 99% of molecules, whereas in naive cells such clones contained under 1% of molecules. The sizes of highly expanded clones could end up underestimated when identical TCR molecules share a barcode. Modeling estimated about three recovered TCR RNA copies per cell, compared with about ten by digital PCR, which implies approximately 30% capture efficiency. When barcode sub-clustering was left out, chimeric consensus sequences inflated TCR diversity, with chimeras reaching as high as 47%.

The CDR3 contains 15 residues, cysteine and phenylalanine counted. Only CDR3 DNA remains: 45 bases, in frame from the first base. CDR1 and CDR2 are drawn from the germline V gene: SGHVS, FQNEAQ. V was cut back by 5 bases and J by 1 base, leaving a gap of 14 bases between them. Libraries of naive CD8 T cells were built from around 20,000 to 990,000 sorted cells, with 10%, 30% or 50% of the purified RNA used. Naive CD8 T cells, defined as CD8+CD4-CCR7+CD45RA+, were FACS-sorted into RLT Plus buffer on a BD FACSAria II. To test detection sensitivity, Jurkat RNA equal to approximately ten TCR copies was added to samples of about 20,000-1,000,000 naive CD8 T cells. CD8 T cells were enriched using RosetteSep CD8+ T Cell Enrichment Cocktail and Ficoll-Paque, and the enriched cells then underwent ACK red cell lysis. Library creation used PCR. The instrument given in TCRdb is NextSeq 500. Bulk TCR libraries were prepared as previously described, using TCR primers listed in Table S5. Purification of total RNA was performed with the Qiagen AllPrep DNA/RNA kit. Before analysis, reads from multiple sequencing runs of the same library were pooled. The paper's data handling went like this. Reads were retained only if the reads had an exact TCR constant sequence, and the retained reads were trimmed to 150 nt and grouped according to their 12-nt molecular barcodes. Reads within each barcode group were sub-clustered using a 15% Levenshtein threshold, and quality-weighted consensus sequences were constructed for each RNA molecule. Non-functional sequences were discarded, and so were lower-count sequences lying one edit away from another sequence. On the basis of fitting two negative binomial distributions, barcode sub-clusters with fewer than 20% of the maximum read count were discarded. Clones were called with MiXCR by TCRdb after fastp trimmed the public reads at Q25, and only in-frame beta chains were retained. Under each unique CDR3 protein, matching rows form one entry showing the most common genes and DNA. TCRdb's processing, not the authors' own work, is the source of the V and J calls. The sample table contains more than 450,000 distinct CDR3 sequences; only one count was recorded for roughly 26% of them. The ten largest account for around 0.8% of the sample.

For this clonotype: Its antigen is currently not known. No clone much larger than this one lies a single base away; base qualities are absent.

The clonotype was recovered from a human donor in good health. Some libraries in this study had Jurkat cell RNA spiked in. Sequencing used naive CD8+ T cells from blood, with Jurkat cell RNA spiked in. Sample cell subset or site, as interpreted from the label and publication: FACS-sorted CD8+CD4-CCR7+CD45RA+ naive T cells. This sequence uses TRBV7-8 and TRBJ1-1; the D gene is possibly TRBD1, with 5 bases matching. The DNA reads TGTGCCAGCAGCCTCTCCCGGGGGGGGAACACTGAAGCTTTCTTT. Its product reads: CASSLSRGGNTEAFF.